This TCR beta chain was sequenced during a study of T cell repertoires in cytomegalovirus infection. At the level of the study: Well-studied HLA-B-restricted CMV epitopes were used in the study alongside recently identified HLA-C-restricted ones. Through public TCR beta signatures, both CMV infection and matching HLA type were indicated.

This clonotype was observed many times. Its antigen is not known. Study-wide results and caveats: Individuals carrying CMV plus the relevant HLA were identified by cumulative frequency of public TCR beta families.

The CDR3 spans 12 residues. The germline CDR1 and CDR2 sequences are MNHEY and SMNVEV (reference sequence). V was shortened by 6 bases and J by 6 bases, with 12 bases between the two germline ends. In TCRdb, the reads were re-called with MiXCR into one record per CDR3 protein. The table lists approximately 81,000 distinct CDR3 sequences, under 30% of them singletons. This rearrangement joins TRBV27 to TRBJ2-7, with D tentatively TRBD2 (5 bases). This TCR derives from a human donor in good health (CMV status not recorded). Some clones in this sample may be carry-over from other donors' samples. The source material was CD8+ T cells from cultured PBMCs, sampled from culture after CMV antigen stimulation. The CDR3 region is CASSPPGGEQYF. CDR3 nucleotide sequence: TGTGCCAGCAGCCCCCCCGGAGGCGAGCAGTACTTC.